This TCR beta chain appears in the sequencing data of a study of T cell responses to AZD1222 COVID-19 vaccine. Germline CDR1 MNHEY, CDR2 SMNVEV (reference sequence). V shed 4 bases, J shed 5 bases, and the junction held 25 bases outside the gene matches. This CDR3 spans 22 amino acids. The protocol was immunoSEQ multiplex PCR, while the TCRdb copy is restricted to in-frame clones and leaves out a portion. The table records about 110,000 clones, roughly 92% of them present only once. Note on this clone: Its antigen is not known.

Study conclusions and caveats: Two AZD1222 doses significantly raised spike-specific TCR breadth and depth over controls.

The sequences come from peripheral blood, collected 28 days after the second AZD1222 dose. This chain uses TRBV27 with TRBJ1-6, with 8 bases identical to TRBD1. The TCR originated in an adult who received the AZD1222 COVID-19 vaccine. As DNA, the CDR3 is TGTGCCAGCAGTTCCCCCTGGTTGGGCCCAAATTTGGACAGGGAGGATAATTCACCCCTCCACTTT. Its protein is CASSSPWLGPNLDREDNSPLHF.